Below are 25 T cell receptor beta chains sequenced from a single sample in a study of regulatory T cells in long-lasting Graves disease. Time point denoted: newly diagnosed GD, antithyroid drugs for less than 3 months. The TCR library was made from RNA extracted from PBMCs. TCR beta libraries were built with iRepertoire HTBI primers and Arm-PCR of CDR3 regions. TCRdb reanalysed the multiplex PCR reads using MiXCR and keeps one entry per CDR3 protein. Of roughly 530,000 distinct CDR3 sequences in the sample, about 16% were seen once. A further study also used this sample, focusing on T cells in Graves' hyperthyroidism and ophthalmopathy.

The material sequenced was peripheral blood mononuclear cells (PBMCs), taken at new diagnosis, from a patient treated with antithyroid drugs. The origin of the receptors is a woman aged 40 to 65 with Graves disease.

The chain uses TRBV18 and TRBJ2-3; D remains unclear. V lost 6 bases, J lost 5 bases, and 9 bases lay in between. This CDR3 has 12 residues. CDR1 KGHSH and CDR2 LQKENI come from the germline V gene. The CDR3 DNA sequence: TGTGCCAGCTCTCTACTATTAGATACGCAGTATTTT. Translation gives CASSLLLDTQYF.

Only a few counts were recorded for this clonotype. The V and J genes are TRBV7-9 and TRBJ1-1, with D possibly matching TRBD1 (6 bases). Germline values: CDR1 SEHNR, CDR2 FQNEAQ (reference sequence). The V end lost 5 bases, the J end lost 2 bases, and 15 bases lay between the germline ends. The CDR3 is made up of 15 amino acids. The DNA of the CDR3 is TGTGCCAGCAGCAGCTCGGACAGACCTAACACTGAAGCTTTCTTT. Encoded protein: CASSSSDRPNTEAFF.

In nucleotides, the CDR3 is TGCAGCGTCACGGGCGAGCGGGAGACCCAGTACTTC. Its translation: CSVTGERETQYF. The rearrangement uses TRBV29-1 and TRBJ2-5, with D perhaps matching TRBD2 (5 bases). Germline V CDR1 and CDR2: SQVTM, ANQGSEA. V shed 6 bases and J shed 5 bases, with 13 bases lying between them. The CDR3 is 12 amino acids.

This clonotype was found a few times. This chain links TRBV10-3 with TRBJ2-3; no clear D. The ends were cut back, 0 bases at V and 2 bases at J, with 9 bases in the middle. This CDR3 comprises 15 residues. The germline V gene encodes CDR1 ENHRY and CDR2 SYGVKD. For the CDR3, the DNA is TGTGCCATCAGTGAGTCGACACTCTACACAGATACGCAGTATTTT. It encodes CAISESTLYTDTQYF.

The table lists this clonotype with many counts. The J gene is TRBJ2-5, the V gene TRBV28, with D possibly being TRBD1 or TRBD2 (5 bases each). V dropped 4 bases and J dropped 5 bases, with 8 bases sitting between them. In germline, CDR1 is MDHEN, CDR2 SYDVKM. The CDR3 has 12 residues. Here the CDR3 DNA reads TGTGCCAGCAGTTCGGGGACGGAGACCCAGTACTTC. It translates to CASSSGTETQYF.

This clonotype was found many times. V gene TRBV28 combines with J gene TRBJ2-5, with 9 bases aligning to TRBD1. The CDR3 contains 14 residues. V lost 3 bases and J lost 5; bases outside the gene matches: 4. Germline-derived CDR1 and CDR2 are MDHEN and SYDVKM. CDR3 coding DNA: TGTGCCAGCAGTTTTACAGGGGGCGGGGAGACCCAGTACTTC. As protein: CASSFTGGGETQYF.

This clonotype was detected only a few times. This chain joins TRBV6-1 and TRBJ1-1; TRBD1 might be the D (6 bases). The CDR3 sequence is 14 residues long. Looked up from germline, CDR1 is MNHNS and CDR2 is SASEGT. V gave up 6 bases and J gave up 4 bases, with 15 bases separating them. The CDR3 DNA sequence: TGTGCCAGCAGGCCACTGGGACACTCCACTGAAGCTTTCTTT. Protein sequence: CASRPLGHSTEAFF.

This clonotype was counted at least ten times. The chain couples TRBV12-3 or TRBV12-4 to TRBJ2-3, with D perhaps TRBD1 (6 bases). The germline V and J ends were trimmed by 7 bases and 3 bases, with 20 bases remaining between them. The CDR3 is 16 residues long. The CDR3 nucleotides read TGTGCCAGCACCGACGACGCAGGGGCGGCGACAGATACGCAGTATTTT. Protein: CASTDDAGAATDTQYF.

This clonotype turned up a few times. CDR3 sequence reads: CASSQDAGGSSNQPQHF. As DNA, the CDR3 is TGTGCCAGCAGCCAAGATGCAGGGGGCAGTAGCAATCAGCCCCAGCATTTT. V and J are TRBV3-1 and TRBJ1-5, with 8 bases lining up with TRBD1. Per germline, CDR1 LGHDT and CDR2 YNNKEL (reference sequence). V was clipped by 0 bases and J by 0 bases; unmatched bases: 4. This CDR3 has 17 amino acids. Using reference TRBV3-1 and TRBJ1-5 for the parts outside the CDR3, the full variable domain is DTAVSQTPKYLVTQMGNDKSIKCEQNLGHDTMYWYKQDSKKFLKIMFSYNNKELIINETVPNRFSPKSPDKAHLNLHINSLELGDSAVYFCASSQDAGGSSNQPQHFGDGTRLSIL.

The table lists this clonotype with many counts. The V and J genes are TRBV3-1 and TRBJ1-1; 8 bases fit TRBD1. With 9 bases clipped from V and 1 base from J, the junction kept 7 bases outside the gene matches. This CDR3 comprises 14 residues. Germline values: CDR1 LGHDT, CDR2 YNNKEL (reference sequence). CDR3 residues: CARPRGRENTEAFF. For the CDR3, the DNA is TGTGCCAGGCCCAGGGGGCGCGAGAACACTGAAGCTTTCTTT.

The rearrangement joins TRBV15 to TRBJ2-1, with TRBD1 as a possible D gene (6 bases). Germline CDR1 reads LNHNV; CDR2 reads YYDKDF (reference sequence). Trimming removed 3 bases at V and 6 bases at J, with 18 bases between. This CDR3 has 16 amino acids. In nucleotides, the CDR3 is TGTGCCACCAGCAGCGGACCCGCAGGGGTAAGCAATGAGCAGTTCTTC. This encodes CATSSGPAGVSNEQFF.

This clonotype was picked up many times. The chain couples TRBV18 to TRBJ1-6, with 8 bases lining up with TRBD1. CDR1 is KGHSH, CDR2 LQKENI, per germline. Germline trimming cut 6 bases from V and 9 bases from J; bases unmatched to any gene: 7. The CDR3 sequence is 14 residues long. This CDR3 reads CASSRDRRGSPLHF. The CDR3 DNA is TGTGCCAGCTCGCGGGACAGGCGGGGTTCACCCCTCCACTTT.

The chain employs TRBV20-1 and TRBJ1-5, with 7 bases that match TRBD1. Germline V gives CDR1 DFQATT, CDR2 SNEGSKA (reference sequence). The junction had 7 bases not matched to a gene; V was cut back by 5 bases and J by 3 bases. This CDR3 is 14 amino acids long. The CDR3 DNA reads TGCAGTGCTGAACGGACAGGAAACAATCAGCCCCAGCATTTT. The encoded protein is CSAERTGNNQPQHF.

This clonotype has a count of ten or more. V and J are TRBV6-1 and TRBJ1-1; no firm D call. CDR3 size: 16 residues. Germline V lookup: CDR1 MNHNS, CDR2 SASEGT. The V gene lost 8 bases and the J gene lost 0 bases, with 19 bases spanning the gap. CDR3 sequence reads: CASRRPSPWMNTEAFF. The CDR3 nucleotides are TGTGCCAGCCGGCGACCCTCTCCCTGGATGAACACTGAAGCTTTCTTT.

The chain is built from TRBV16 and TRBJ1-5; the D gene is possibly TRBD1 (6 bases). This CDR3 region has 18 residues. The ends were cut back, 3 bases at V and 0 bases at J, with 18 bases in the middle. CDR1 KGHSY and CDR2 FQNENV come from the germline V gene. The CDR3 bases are TGTGCCAGCAGCCACCAAGGGGGGGGACCGTATAGCAATCAGCCCCAGCATTTT. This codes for CASSHQGGGPYSNQPQHF.

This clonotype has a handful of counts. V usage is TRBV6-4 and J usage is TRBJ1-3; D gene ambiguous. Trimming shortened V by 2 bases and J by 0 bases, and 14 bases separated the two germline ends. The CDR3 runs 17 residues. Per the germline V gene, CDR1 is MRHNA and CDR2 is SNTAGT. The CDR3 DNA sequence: TGTGCCAGCAGTGACATGGTCAGCCGTTCCTCTGGAAACACCATATATTTT. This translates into CASSDMVSRSSGNTIYF.

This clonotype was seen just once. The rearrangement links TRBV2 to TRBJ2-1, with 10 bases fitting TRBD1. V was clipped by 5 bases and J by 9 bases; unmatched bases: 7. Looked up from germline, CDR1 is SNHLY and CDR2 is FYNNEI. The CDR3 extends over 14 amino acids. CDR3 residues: CASSRDRGSVEQFF. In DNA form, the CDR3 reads TGTGCCAGCAGTCGGGACAGGGGATCGGTTGAGCAGTTCTTC. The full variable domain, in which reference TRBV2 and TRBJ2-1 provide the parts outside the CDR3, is EPEVTQTPSHQVTQMGQEVILRCVPISNHLYFYWYRQILGQKVEFLVSFYNNEISEKSEIFDDQFSVERPDGSNFTLKIRSTKLEDSAMYFCASSRDRGSVEQFFGPGTRLTVL.

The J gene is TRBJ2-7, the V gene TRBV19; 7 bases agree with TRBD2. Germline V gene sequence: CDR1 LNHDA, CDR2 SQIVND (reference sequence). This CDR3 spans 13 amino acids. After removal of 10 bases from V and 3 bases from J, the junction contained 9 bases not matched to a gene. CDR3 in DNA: TGTGCCACCTCCGACGGGGGGAACTACGAGCAGTACTTC. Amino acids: CATSDGGNYEQYF.

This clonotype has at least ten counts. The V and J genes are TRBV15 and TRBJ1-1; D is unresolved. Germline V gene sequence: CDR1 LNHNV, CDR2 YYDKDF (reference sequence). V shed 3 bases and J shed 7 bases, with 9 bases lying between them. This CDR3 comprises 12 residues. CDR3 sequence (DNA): TGTGCCACCAGCAGGACCGGGGATGAAGCTTTCTTT. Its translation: CATSRTGDEAFF.

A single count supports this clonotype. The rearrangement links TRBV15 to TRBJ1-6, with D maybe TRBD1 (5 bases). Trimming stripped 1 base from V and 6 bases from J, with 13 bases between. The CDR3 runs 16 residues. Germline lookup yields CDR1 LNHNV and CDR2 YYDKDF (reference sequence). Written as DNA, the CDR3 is TGTGCCACCAGCAGAGCAACGGGACCGCCTAATTCACCCCTCCACTTT. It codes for CATSRATGPPNSPLHF.

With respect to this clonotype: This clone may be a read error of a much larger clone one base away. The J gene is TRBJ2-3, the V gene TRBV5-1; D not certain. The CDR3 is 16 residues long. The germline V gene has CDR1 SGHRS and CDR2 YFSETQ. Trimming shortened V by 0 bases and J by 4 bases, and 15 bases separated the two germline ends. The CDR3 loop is CASSLDSSQLADTQYF. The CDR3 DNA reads TGCGCCAGCAGCTTGGATAGTAGCCAGCTGGCAGATACGCAGTATTTT.

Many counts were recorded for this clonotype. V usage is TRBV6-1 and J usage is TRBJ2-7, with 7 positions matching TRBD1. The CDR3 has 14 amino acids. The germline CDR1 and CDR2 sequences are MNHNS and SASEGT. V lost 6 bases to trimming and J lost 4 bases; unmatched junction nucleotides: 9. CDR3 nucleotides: TGTGCCAGCAGGTCTCCGGGACAGCGATACGAGCAGTACTTC. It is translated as CASRSPGQRYEQYF.

CDR3 region: CASLPSGGPYNEQFF. The CDR3 DNA follows: TGTGCCAGCTTACCTAGCGGGGGCCCCTACAATGAGCAGTTCTTC. The V and J genes are TRBV12-3 or TRBV12-4 and TRBJ2-1, with 10 bases that match TRBD2. The V gene end was trimmed by 8 bases and the J gene end by 2 bases; junction bases not matched to a gene: 6. CDR3 length: 15 residues.

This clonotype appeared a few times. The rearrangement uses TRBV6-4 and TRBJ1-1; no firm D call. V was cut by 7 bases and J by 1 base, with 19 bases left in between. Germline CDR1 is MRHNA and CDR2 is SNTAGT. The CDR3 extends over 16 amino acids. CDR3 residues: CASIGQATRRNTEAFF. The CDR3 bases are TGTGCCAGCATAGGGCAGGCTACCCGGAGGAACACTGAAGCTTTCTTT.

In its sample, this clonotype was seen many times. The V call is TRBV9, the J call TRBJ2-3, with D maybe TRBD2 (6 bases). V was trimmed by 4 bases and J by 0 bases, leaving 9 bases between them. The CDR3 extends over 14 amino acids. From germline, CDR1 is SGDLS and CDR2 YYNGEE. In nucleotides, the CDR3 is TGTGCCAGCAGCCATGGGACTAGCACAGATACGCAGTATTTT. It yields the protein CASSHGTSTDTQYF.